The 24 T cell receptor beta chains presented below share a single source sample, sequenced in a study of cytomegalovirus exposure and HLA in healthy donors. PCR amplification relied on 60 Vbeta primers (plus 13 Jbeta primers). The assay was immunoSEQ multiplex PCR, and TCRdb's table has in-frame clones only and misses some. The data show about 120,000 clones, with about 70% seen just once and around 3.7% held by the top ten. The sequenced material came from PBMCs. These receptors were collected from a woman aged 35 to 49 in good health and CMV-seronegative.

The CDR3 DNA follows: TGTGCCAGCGGTCAACATGGACAGGGTGAGCAGTACTTC. Protein product: CASGQHGQGEQYF. The chain uses TRBV9 and TRBJ2-5, with 8 bases fitting TRBD1. This CDR3 is 13 amino acids long. V shed 7 bases, J shed 11 bases, and the junction held 13 bases outside the gene matches. The V gene's germline CDR1 is SGDLS and CDR2 YYNGEE.

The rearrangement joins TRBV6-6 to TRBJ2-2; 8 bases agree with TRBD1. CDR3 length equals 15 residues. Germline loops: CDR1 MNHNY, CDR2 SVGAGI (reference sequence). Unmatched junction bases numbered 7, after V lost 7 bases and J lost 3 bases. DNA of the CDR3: TGTGCCAGCACCAGGGGGCTTCGGGACACCGGGGAGCTGTTTTTT. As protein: CASTRGLRDTGELFF.

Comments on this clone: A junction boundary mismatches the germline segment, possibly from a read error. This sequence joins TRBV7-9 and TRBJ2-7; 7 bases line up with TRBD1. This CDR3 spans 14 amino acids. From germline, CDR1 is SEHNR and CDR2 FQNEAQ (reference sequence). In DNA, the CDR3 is TGTTCCAGCAGCTCACGGACAGGCCGCTACGAGCAGTACTTC. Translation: CSSSSRTGRYEQYF.

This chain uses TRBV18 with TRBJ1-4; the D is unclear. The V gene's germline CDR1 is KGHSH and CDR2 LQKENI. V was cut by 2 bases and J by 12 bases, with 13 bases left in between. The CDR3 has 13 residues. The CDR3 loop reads CASSPGLPGELFF. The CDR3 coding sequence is TGTGCCAGCTCACCAGGACTGCCTGGGGAACTGTTTTTT. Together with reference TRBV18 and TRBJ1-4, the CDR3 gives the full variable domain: NAGVMQNPRHLVRRRGQEARLRCSPMKGHSHVYWYRQLPEEGLKFMVYLQKENIIDESGMPKERFSAEFPKEGPSILRIQQVVRGDSAAYFCASSPGLPGELFFGSGTQLSVL.

CDR3 DNA: TGTGCCACCGACAGGGGAGGCAATCAGCCCCAGCATTTT. Translated, it gives CATDRGGNQPQHF. The chain uses TRBV10-3 and TRBJ1-5, with 8 bases identical to TRBD1. V was clipped by 10 bases and J by 2 bases; unmatched bases: 4. This CDR3 has 13 residues. CDR1 and CDR2 from the germline V gene are ENHRY and SYGVKD.

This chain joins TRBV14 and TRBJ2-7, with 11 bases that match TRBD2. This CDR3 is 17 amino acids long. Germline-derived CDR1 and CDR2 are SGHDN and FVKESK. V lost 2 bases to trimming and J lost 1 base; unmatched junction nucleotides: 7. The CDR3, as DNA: TGTGCCAGCAGCCAACCTAGCGGGAGGCCAGATTCCTACGAGCAGTACTTC. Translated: CASSQPSGRPDSYEQYF.

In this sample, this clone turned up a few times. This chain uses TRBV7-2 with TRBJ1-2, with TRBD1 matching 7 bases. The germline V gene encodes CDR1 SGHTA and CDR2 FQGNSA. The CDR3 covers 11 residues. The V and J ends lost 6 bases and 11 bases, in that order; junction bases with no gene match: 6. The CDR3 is CASSRQGSYTF. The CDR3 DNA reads TGTGCCAGCAGTAGACAGGGATCTTACACCTTC.

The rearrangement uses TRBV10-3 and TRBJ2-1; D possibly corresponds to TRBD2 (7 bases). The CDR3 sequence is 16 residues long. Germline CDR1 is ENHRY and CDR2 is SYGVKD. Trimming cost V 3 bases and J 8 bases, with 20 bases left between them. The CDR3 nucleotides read TGTGCCATCAGTGATGCTCTAGCGGAGGGGGGCCATGAGCAGTTCTTC. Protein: CAISDALAEGGHEQFF.

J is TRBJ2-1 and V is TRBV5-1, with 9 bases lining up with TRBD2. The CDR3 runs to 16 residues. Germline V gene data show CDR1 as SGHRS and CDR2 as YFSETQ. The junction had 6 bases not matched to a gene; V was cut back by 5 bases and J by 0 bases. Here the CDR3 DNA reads TGCGCCAGCAGGCCTACTAGCGGGCTCTCCTACAATGAGCAGTTCTTC. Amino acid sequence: CASRPTSGLSYNEQFF.

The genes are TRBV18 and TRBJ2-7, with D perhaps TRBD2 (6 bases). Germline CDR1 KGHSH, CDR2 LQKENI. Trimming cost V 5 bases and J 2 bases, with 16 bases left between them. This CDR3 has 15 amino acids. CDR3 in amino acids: CASSGDFFPTYEQYF. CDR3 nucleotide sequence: TGTGCCAGCTCAGGGGACTTTTTCCCGACCTACGAGCAGTACTTC.

The CDR3 DNA reads as TGCGCCAGCAGCCTTTCCGGGACAGGGAGATCACCCCTCCACTTT. It specifies CASSLSGTGRSPLHF. The V gene is TRBV5-1, the J gene TRBJ1-6; 9 bases line up with TRBD1. The CDR3 runs 15 residues. Losses at the gene ends were 4 bases for V and 10 bases for J; bases not matched to a gene: 9. In germline, CDR1 is SGHRS, CDR2 YFSETQ. Looking up the rest from reference TRBV5-1 and TRBJ1-6 gives the full variable domain: KAGVTQTPRYLIKTRGQQVTLSCSPISGHRSVSWYQQTPGQGLQFLFEYFSETQRNKGNFPGRFSGRQFSNSRSEMNVSTLELGDSALYLCASSLSGTGRSPLHFGNGTRLTVT.

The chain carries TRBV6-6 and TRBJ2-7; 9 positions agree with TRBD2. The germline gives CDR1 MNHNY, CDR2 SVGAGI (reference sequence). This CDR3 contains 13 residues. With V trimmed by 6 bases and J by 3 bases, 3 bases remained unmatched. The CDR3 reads CASSAGGIYEQYF. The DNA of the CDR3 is TGTGCCAGCAGCGCGGGAGGGATCTACGAGCAGTACTTC.

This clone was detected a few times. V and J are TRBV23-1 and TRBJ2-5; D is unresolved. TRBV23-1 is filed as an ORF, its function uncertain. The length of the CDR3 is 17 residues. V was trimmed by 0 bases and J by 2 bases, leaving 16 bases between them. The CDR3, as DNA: TGCGCCAGCAGTCAATCTTGGAGTAAAGATTGTCAAGAGACCCAGTACTTC. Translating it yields CASSQSWSKDCQETQYF.

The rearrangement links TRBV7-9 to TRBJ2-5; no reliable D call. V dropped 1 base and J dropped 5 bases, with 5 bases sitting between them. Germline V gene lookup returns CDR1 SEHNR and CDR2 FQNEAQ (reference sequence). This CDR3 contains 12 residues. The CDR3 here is CASSLGVETQYF. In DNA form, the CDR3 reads TGTGCCAGCAGCTTAGGCGTGGAGACCCAGTACTTC.

This CDR3 is CAISGRTDNSPLHF. CDR3 nucleotide sequence: TGTGCCATCAGTGGCCGGACAGACAATTCACCCCTCCACTTT. The rearrangement uses TRBV10-3 and TRBJ1-6; TRBD1 is a possible D gene (6 bases). Germline CDR1 is ENHRY and CDR2 is SYGVKD. Trimming took off 4 bases at V and 7 bases at J, with 11 bases between the two ends. The CDR3 extends over 14 amino acids.

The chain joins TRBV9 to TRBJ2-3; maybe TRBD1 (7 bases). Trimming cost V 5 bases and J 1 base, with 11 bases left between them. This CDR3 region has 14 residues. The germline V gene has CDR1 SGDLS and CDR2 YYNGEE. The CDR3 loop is CASSPRGGTDTQYF. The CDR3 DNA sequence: TGTGCCAGCAGTCCCAGGGGGGGCACAGATACGCAGTATTTT.

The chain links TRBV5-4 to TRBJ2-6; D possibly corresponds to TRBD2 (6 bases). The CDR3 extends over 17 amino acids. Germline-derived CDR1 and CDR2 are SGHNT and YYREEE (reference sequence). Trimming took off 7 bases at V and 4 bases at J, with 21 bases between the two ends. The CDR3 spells CASSPAPGVIGANVLTF. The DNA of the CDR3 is TGTGCCAGCTCCCCTGCCCCGGGGGTAATAGGGGCCAACGTCCTGACTTTC.

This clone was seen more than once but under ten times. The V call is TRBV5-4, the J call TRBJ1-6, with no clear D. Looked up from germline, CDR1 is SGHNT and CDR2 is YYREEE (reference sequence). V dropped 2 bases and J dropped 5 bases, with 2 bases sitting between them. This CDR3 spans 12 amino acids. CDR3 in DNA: TGTGCCAGCAGCTTTAATAATTCACCCCTCCACTTT. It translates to CASSFNNSPLHF.

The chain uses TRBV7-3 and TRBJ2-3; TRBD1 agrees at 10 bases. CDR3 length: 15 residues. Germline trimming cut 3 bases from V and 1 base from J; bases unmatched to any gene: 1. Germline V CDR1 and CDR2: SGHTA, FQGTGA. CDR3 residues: CASSLTGGGTDTQYF. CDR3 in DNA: TGTGCCAGCAGCTTGACAGGGGGCGGCACAGATACGCAGTATTTT.

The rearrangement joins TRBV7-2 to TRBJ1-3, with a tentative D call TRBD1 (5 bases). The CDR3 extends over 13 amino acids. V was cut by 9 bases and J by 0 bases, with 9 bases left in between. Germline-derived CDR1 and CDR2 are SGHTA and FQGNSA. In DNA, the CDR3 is TGTGCCAGTACAGGAATCTCTGGAAACACCATATATTTT. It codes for CASTGISGNTIYF.

CDR3 loop: CASSPDGTAASSYEQYF. The CDR3 DNA follows: TGCGCCAGCAGCCCCGATGGGACAGCAGCAAGCTCCTACGAGCAGTACTTC. The gene calls are TRBV5-1 and TRBJ2-7, with 7 bases aligning to TRBD1. The CDR3 runs 17 residues. Germline V CDR1 and CDR2: SGHRS, YFSETQ. The ends lost 4 bases at V and 0 bases at J; junction bases unmatched: 13.

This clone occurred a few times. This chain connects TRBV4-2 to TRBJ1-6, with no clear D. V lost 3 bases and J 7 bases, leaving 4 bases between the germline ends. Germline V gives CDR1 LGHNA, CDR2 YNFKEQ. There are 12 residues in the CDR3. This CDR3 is CASSQTNSPLHF. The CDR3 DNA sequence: TGTGCCAGCAGCCAGACAAATTCACCCCTCCACTTT.

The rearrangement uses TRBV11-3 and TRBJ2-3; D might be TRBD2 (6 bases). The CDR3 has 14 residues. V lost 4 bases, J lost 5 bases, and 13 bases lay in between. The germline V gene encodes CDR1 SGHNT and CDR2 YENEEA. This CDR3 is CASSSGGGQDTQYF. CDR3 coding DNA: TGTGCCAGCAGCTCTGGGGGAGGACAAGATACGCAGTATTTT.

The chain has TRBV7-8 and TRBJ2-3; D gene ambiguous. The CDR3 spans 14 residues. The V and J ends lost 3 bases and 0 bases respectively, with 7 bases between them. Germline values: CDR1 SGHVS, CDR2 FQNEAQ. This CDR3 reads CASSFGSSTDTQYF. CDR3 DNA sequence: TGTGCCAGCAGCTTTGGCAGTAGCACAGATACGCAGTATTTT.